The 27 T cell receptor beta chains reported below all come from one sample, sequenced in a study of glioma-infiltrating T cells. TCR alpha and beta CDR3 regions were amplified from RNA using iRepertoire nested multiplex PCR. TCRdb ran MiXCR on the multiplex PCR reads and lists one entry per CDR3 protein. Here the sample spans around 180,000 distinct CDR3 sequences, around 42% being singletons. The sample was glioma tissue, nonneoplastic brain tissue, or PBMCs (not recorded which). These TCRs come from a human donor with low-grade glioma or glioblastoma, undergoing nonglioma brain surgery, or in good health (not recorded which).

About this clonotype: A much bigger clone sits one base away, suggesting this may be a read error. This chain uses TRBV2 with TRBJ2-5; TRBD2 matches at 12 bases. Germline V gene data show CDR1 as SNHLY and CDR2 as FYNNEI. The CDR3 totals 11 residues. Trimming cost V 7 bases and J 12 bases; bases outside gene matches: 3. Here the CDR3 reads CASTGLAGKYF. DNA of the CDR3: TGTGCCAGCACAGGACTAGCGGGAAAGTACTTC.

Ten or more counts support this clonotype. This sequence joins TRBV6-2 or TRBV6-3 and TRBJ2-7; no firm D call. CDR1 is MNHEY, CDR2 SVGEGT, per germline. Trimming left V 1 base short and J 7 bases short, with 17 bases between. This CDR3 comprises 15 residues. This CDR3 reads CASSYWQVGSREQYF. CDR3 in DNA: TGTGCCAGCAGTTACTGGCAGGTGGGCTCGCGGGAGCAGTACTTC.

About this clonotype itself: A much larger clone lies one base from this, so it may be a read error. The chain employs TRBV28 and TRBJ2-5, with 8 bases matching TRBD2. This CDR3 has 16 amino acids. CDR1 and CDR2 from the germline V gene are MDHEN and SYDVKM. With V trimmed by 5 bases and J by 4 bases, 12 bases remained unmatched. The CDR3 nucleotides are TGTGCCAGCAGTCTAGGGACTAGAGGAACCCGAGAGACCCAGTACTTC. It yields the protein CASSLGTRGTRETQYF.

V gene TRBV15 combines with J gene TRBJ2-1; D unresolved. The CDR3 has 14 amino acids. The germline V gene has CDR1 LNHNV and CDR2 YYDKDF (reference sequence). V was clipped by 6 bases and J by 8 bases, with 17 bases between them. Here the CDR3 reads CATRRHGIIDEQFF. The CDR3 DNA follows: TGTGCCACCAGACGACATGGGATCATCGATGAGCAGTTCTTC. The variable domain in full, completed from reference TRBV15 and TRBJ2-1, reads DAMVIQNPRYQVTQFGKPVTLSCSQTLNHNVMYWYQQKSSQAPKLLFHYYDKDFNNEADTPDNFQSRRPNTSFCFLDIRSPGLGDTAMYLCATRRHGIIDEQFFGPGTRLTVL.

This clonotype came up many times. The rearrangement links TRBV15 to TRBJ2-7, with D tentatively TRBD1 (6 bases). The CDR3 runs 12 residues. The germline CDR1 and CDR2 sequences are LNHNV and YYDKDF (reference sequence). V lost 1 base to trimming and J lost 5 bases, with 6 bases between them. CDR3 DNA: TGTGCCACCAGCAGAGGACAGGACGAGCAGTACTTC. Protein: CATSRGQDEQYF.

V usage is TRBV6-2 or TRBV6-3 and J usage is TRBJ2-1, with 11 bases lining up with TRBD1. The CDR3 length is 15 residues. The germline V gene has CDR1 MNHEY and CDR2 SVGEGT. CDR3 in amino acids: CVSSYSGQGAGEQFF. The DNA of the CDR3 is TGTGTTAGCAGTTACTCCGGACAGGGGGCCGGTGAGCAGTTCTTC.

In regard to this clonotype: Given a much more abundant clone one base away, this may be a read error. The chain uses TRBV2 and TRBJ2-5; D uncertain. Germline CDR1 SNHLY, CDR2 FYNNEI. The CDR3 is 13 amino acids. The CDR3 nucleotides read TGTGCCAGCAGTGAAGCAGGCCCAGAGACCCATTACTTC. Translating gives CASSEAGPETHYF.

Turning to this clonotype: One junction end does not reproduce the germline sequence, and a read error may be involved. The J gene is TRBJ1-1, the V gene TRBV19; D not certain. Germline lookup yields CDR1 LNHDA and CDR2 SQIVND (reference sequence). This CDR3 is 14 amino acids long. The CDR3 loop reads CASIIVSGNTEAFF. In DNA, the CDR3 is TGTGCCAGTATTATAGTGTCAGGTAACACTGAAGCTTTCTTT.

Only one count was recorded for this clonotype. This clone may be a read error of a much larger clone one base away. The chain uses TRBV3-1 and TRBJ1-1; D is unclear. The CDR3 length is 12 residues. Germline values: CDR1 LGHDT, CDR2 YNNKEL (reference sequence). As DNA, the CDR3 is TGTGCCAGGAGCCTCCTGAACACTGAAGCTTTCTTT. Amino acid sequence: CARSLLNTEAFF.

The rearrangement joins TRBV6-9 to TRBJ1-1; a possible D gene is TRBD1 (5 bases). The germline V and J ends were trimmed by 7 bases and 8 bases, with 17 bases remaining between them. The germline V gene has CDR1 MNHGY and CDR2 SVAAGI. This CDR3 spans 13 amino acids. CDR3 nucleotides: TGTGCCAGCAATTGGGCAGGAACAGGCGAAGCTTTCTTT. This gives the protein CASNWAGTGEAFF.

Note on this clonotype: A read error is possible here, since a much larger clone lies one base away. This chain connects TRBV18 to TRBJ1-5; possible D gene TRBD1, 6 bases. CDR1 and CDR2 (germline): KGHSH, LQKENI. The V and J ends lost 4 bases and 4 bases respectively, with 11 bases between them. This CDR3 is 14 amino acids long. The DNA for the CDR3 is TGTGCCAGCTCACTACAGGGAAGAAATCAGCCCCAGCATTTT. Its protein is CASSLQGRNQPQHF.

This rearrangement joins TRBV11-2 to TRBJ2-3; D is undetermined. V was shortened by 10 bases and J by 0 bases, with 20 bases between the two germline ends. Per the germline V gene, CDR1 is SGHAT and CDR2 is FQNNGV. The CDR3 contains 16 residues. The CDR3 loop reads CAINTRPVTSTDTQYF. CDR3 nucleotide sequence: TGTGCCATCAACACCCGGCCAGTGACAAGCACAGATACGCAGTATTTT.

The chain uses TRBV19 and TRBJ2-5; D is uncertain. Germline CDR1 LNHDA, CDR2 SQIVND (reference sequence). The CDR3 has 14 residues. V lost 4 bases and J lost 3, with 12 bases in between. In nucleotides, the CDR3 is TGTGCCAGTAGTAACACTCCCTCCGAAGAGACCCAGTACTTC. This gives the protein CASSNTPSEETQYF.

A few counts support this clonotype. V usage is TRBV19 and J usage is TRBJ2-1; tentatively, D is TRBD2 (6 bases). CDR1 LNHDA and CDR2 SQIVND come from the germline V gene (reference sequence). Trimming shortened V by 4 bases and J by 3 bases, and 7 bases separated the two germline ends. This CDR3 has 13 residues. In DNA form, the CDR3 reads TGTGCCAGTAGTACGGGGGACTACAATGAGCAGTTCTTC. It is translated as CASSTGDYNEQFF.

Worth noting for this clonotype: A much larger clone differs from this one at a single base, so this may be a read error. This chain joins TRBV2 and TRBJ1-2; no clear D gene. This CDR3 has 14 amino acids. Germline CDR1 reads SNHLY; CDR2 reads FYNNEI. CDR3 sequence: CASSEAEGNYGYAF. CDR3 DNA: TGTGCCAGCAGTGAAGCGGAGGGAAACTATGGCTACGCCTTC.

The chain couples TRBV3-1 to TRBJ2-6; TRBD1 might be the D (6 bases). Trimming pared 2 bases from V and 3 bases from J, leaving 14 bases between. The germline gives CDR1 LGHDT, CDR2 YNNKEL (reference sequence). The CDR3 totals 17 residues. The CDR3 loop is CASSQNSPGVGANVLTF. The CDR3 DNA follows: TGTGCCAGCAGCCAAAACTCCCCAGGGGTTGGGGCCAACGTCCTGACTTTC.

This clonotype has only one observation. This clone may be a read error of a much larger clone one base away. The J gene is TRBJ2-7, the V gene TRBV6-5; 11 nucleotides align to TRBD1. The CDR3 consists of 16 residues. The V and J ends lost 5 bases and 2 bases, in that order; junction bases with no gene match: 8. Germline V gene data show CDR1 as MNHEY and CDR2 as SVGAGI. The DNA of the CDR3 is TGTGCCAGCAGTAGGGACAGGGGGACGGAGGCCTACGAGCAGTACTTC. Translation: CASSRDRGTEAYEQYF.

V is TRBV6-4 and J is TRBJ2-3, with TRBD2 matching over 9 bases. This CDR3 has 15 amino acids. Per the germline V gene, CDR1 is MRHNA and CDR2 is SNTAGT. Trimming took 8 bases from V and 5 from J; bases not matched to a gene: 11. DNA of the CDR3: TGTGCCAGCGGTGTTAGTAGCGGGAGCGGAGATACGCAGTATTTT. It encodes CASGVSSGSGDTQYF.

Worth noting for this clonotype: With a much larger clone just one base away, this may be a read error. The genes are TRBV10-3 and TRBJ1-1; D is unclear. The germline V gene encodes CDR1 ENHRY and CDR2 SYGVKD. CDR3 length: 13 residues. CDR3: CAISDQSFSEASF. CDR3 nucleotides: TGTGCCATCAGTGACCAGAGTTTCTCTGAAGCTTCCTTT.

The chain couples TRBV10-3 to TRBJ2-1, with TRBD2 as a possible D gene (5 bases). From germline, CDR1 is ENHRY and CDR2 SYGVKD. V lost 0 bases and J lost 9, with 12 bases in between. CDR3 length: 14 amino acids. The DNA for the CDR3 is TGTGCCATCAGTGAGTCGAGCGGTTCGGGTGAGCAGTTCTTC. Translated: CAISESSGSGEQFF.

About this clonotype itself: Since a much larger clone is just one base distant, this may be a read error. The chain combines TRBV7-4 with TRBJ2-3; 7 bases match TRBD2. Germline CDR1 is SGHVT and CDR2 is SQSDAQ. The CDR3 spans 13 residues. This CDR3 reads CASSERDADTKYF. CDR3 bases: TGTGCCAGCAGTGAGCGGGACGCAGATACGAAGTATTTT.

This clonotype came up many times. This chain joins TRBV27 and TRBJ1-4; possibly TRBD1 for D (6 bases). Germline CDR1 reads MNHEY; CDR2 reads SMNVEV (reference sequence). This CDR3 contains 15 residues. V was shortened by 4 bases and J by 7 bases, with 16 bases between the two germline ends. In DNA form, the CDR3 reads TGTGCCAGCAGTTCGCAAATGGGACAACCTGAAAAACTGTTTTTT. Protein product: CASSSQMGQPEKLFF.

This clonotype was detected ten times or more. V is TRBV28 and J is TRBJ2-5; D uncertain. V lost 4 bases to trimming and J lost 2 bases, with 17 bases between them. From germline, CDR1 is MDHEN and CDR2 SYDVKM. The CDR3 consists of 16 residues. Here the CDR3 reads CASSSDTLRHQETQYF. The CDR3 nucleotides are TGTGCCAGCAGTTCCGATACCCTCAGACATCAAGAGACCCAGTACTTC.

The V gene is TRBV18, the J gene TRBJ1-4; tentatively, D is TRBD1 (5 bases). CDR3 length: 14 residues. CDR1 and CDR2 (germline): KGHSH, LQKENI. V dropped 3 bases and J dropped 6 bases, with 11 bases sitting between them. The CDR3 loop is CASSPGRKHEKLFF. The CDR3 DNA reads as TGTGCCAGCTCACCGGGACGGAAGCATGAAAAACTGTTTTTT.

On this clonotype itself: Since a much larger clone is just one base distant, this may be a read error. This chain connects TRBV20-1 to TRBJ2-7; no firm D call. Germline V CDR1 and CDR2: DFQATT, SNEGSKA (reference sequence). V was cut by 2 bases and J by 5 bases, with 16 bases left in between. The CDR3 totals 14 residues. Here the CDR3 reads CSARPCDRWDEQYF. The CDR3 DNA reads TGCAGTGCTAGACCCTGTGACCGGTGGGACGAGCAGTACTTC.

Concerning this clonotype itself: Germline and junction disagree at one end, which may indicate a read error. The chain employs TRBV28 and TRBJ1-1; D not certain. CDR3 length: 16 amino acids. Germline CDR1 MDHEN, CDR2 SYDVKM. The CDR3: CASSLSGMGVKTEAFF. In DNA form, the CDR3 reads TGTGCAAGCAGTTTATCCGGAATGGGCGTGAAAACTGAAGCTTTCTTT. Complete variable domain (other parts from reference TRBV28 and TRBJ1-1): DVKVTQSSRYLVKRTGEKVFLECVQDMDHENMFWYRQDPGLGLRLIYFSYDVKMKEKGDIPEGYSVSREKKERFSLILESASTNQTSMYLCASSLSGMGVKTEAFFGQGTRLTVV.

This clonotype was seen only a few times. A much larger clone differs by one base, so this may be a read error. The V call is TRBV27, the J call TRBJ1-6, with 9 bases matching TRBD1. This CDR3 is built from 18 residues. The J segment lost 5 bases and the V segment lost 5 bases, leaving 13 bases of the junction unmatched. Germline V gene lookup returns CDR1 MNHEY and CDR2 SMNVEV (reference sequence). The CDR3 here is CASSILGGTGTDNSPLHF. The CDR3 coding sequence is TGTGCCAGCAGTATACTAGGGGGGACAGGGACGGATAATTCACCCCTCCACTTT.